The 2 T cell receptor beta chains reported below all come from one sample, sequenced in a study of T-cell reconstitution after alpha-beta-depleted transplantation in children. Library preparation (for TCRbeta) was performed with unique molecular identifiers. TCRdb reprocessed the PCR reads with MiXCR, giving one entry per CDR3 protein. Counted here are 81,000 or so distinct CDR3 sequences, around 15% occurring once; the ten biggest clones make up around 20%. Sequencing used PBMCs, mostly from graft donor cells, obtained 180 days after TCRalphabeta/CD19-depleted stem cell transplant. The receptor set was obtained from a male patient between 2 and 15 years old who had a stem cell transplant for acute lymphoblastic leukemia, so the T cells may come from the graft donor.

This CDR3 reads CASSANRGRETQYF. DNA of the CDR3: TGTGCCAGCAGCGCCAACAGGGGGCGTGAGACCCAGTACTTC. The chain uses TRBV4-2 and TRBJ2-5; 9 nucleotides line up with TRBD1. Looked up from germline, CDR1 is LGHNA and CDR2 is YNFKEQ. The ends lost 5 bases at V and 5 bases at J; junction bases unmatched: 6. This CDR3 is built from 14 residues.

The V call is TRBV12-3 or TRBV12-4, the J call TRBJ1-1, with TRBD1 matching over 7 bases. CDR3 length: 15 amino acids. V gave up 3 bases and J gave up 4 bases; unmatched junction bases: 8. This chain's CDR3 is CASSLVQSGGTEAFF. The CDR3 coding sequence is TGTGCCAGCAGTTTGGTGCAATCAGGGGGCACTGAAGCTTTCTTT.